This T cell receptor (beta chain) appears in the sequencing data of a study of blood T cell repertoires in COVID-19. With 2 bases clipped from V and 6 bases from J, the junction kept 2 bases outside the gene matches. CDR1 and CDR2 (germline): SGHRS, YFSETQ. The CDR3 loop spans 15 amino acids. Profiling relied on immunoSEQ multiplex PCR, and the TCRdb table lists in-frame clones only, not all of them. Of about 140,000 clones in the sample, 76% were seen once. The sample comprised peripheral blood. This sequence was found in a woman aged 80 or over with active or convalescent COVID-19. The gene calls are TRBV5-1 and TRBJ2-1; 13 bases line up with TRBD2. CDR3 residues: CASSLLAGGTNEQFF. The CDR3, as DNA: TGCGCCAGCAGCTTACTAGCGGGGGGGACCAATGAGCAGTTCTTC.